The source of this TCR beta chain is a study of blood T cell repertoires in COVID-19. Sequenced by immunoSEQ multiplex PCR; TCRdb stores in-frame clones only, minus some. The sample comprises around 17,000 clones, about nine tenths of which are singletons, and roughly 12% rests with the top ten. V lost 5 bases and J 2 bases, leaving 16 bases between the germline ends. Germline CDR1 and CDR2: MNHEY and SMNVEV (reference sequence). CDR3 length equals 15 residues. The sequenced sample consisted of peripheral blood. The source is a human donor in a cohort sampled during active COVID-19. V is TRBV27 and J is TRBJ2-7; possibly TRBD2 for D (7 bases). This CDR3 is CASSPYGGLTYEQYF. CDR3 nucleotides: TGTGCCAGCAGTCCCTACGGGGGGCTCACCTACGAGCAGTACTTC.